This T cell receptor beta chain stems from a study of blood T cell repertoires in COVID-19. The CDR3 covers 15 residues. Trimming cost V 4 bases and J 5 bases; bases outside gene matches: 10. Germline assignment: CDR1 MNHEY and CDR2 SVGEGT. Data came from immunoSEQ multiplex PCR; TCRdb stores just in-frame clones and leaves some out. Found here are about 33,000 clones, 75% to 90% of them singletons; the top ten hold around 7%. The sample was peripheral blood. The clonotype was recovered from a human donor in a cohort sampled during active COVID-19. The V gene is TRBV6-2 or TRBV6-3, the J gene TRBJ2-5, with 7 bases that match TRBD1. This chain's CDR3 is CASSSAGTEFETQYF. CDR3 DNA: TGTGCCAGCAGTTCCGCCGGGACAGAGTTCGAGACCCAGTACTTC.